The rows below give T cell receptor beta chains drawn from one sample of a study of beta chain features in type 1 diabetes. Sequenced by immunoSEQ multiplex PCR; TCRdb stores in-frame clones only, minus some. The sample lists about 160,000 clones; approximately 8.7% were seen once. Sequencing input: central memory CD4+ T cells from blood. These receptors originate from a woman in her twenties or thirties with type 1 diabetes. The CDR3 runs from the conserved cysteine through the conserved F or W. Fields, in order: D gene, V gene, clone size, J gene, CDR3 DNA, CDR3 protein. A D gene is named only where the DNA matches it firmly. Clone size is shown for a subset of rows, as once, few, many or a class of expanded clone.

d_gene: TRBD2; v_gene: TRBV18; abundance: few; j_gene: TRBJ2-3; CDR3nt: TGTGCCAGCTCACCCAAGACTAGCGGGAGCACCCCAGATACGCAGTATTTT; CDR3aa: CASSPKTSGSTPDTQYF
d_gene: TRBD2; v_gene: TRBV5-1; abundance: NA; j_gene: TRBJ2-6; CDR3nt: TGCGCCAGCAGCTTGGTGCCGGGAGGTCCCGCCGGGGCCAACGTCCTGACTTTC; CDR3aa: CASSLVPGGPAGANVLTF
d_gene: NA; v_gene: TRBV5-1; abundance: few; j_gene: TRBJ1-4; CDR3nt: TGCGCCAGCATGAGGGAACTCGGTGAAAAACTGTTTTTT; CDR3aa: CASMRELGEKLFF
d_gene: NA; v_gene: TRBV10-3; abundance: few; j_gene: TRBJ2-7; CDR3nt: TGTGCCATCAGTGAGCTTCGAGGGGGAGTAATGGGCGAGCAGTACTTC; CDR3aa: CAISELRGGVMGEQYF
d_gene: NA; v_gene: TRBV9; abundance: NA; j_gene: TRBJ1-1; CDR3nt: TGTGCCAGCAGCGTACAGGGCAGGTCGGGCACTGAAGCTTTCTTT; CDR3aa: CASSVQGRSGTEAFF
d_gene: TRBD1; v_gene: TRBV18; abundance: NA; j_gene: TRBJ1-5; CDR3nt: TGTGCCAGCTCGACCCAACAGGGGGCTAATCAGCCCCAGCATTTT; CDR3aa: CASSTQQGANQPQHF
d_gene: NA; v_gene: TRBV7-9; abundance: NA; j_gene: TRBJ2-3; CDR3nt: TGTGCCAGCAGCCTCAGGGTTAGCACAGATACGCAGTATTTT; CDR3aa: CASSLRVSTDTQYF
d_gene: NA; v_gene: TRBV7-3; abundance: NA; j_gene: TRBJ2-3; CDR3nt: TGTGCCAGCTCTCAGCGGACCACAGATACGCAGTATTTT; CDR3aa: CASSQRTTDTQYF
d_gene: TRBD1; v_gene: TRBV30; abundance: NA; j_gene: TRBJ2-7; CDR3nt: TGTGCCTGGAGCAACAGGGGATCCTACGAGCAGTACTTC; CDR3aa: CAWSNRGSYEQYF
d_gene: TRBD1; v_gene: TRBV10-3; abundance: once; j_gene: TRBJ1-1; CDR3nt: TGTGCCATCAGTGAGTTGACAGGGGACTACACTGAAGCTTTCTTT; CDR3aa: CAISELTGDYTEAFF
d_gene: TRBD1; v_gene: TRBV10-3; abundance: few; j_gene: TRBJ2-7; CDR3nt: TGTGCCATCAGTGAGTACCGGGACAGGTTCTACGAGCAGTACTTC; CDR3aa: CAISEYRDRFYEQYF
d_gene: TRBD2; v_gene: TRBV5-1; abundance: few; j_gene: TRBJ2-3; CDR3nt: TGCGCCAGCAGCTCGTCTAGCGGCATCACAGATACGCAGTATTTT; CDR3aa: CASSSSSGITDTQYF
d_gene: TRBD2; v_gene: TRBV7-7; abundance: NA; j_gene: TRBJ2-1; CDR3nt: TGTGCTAGCAGCTTAGGGACTAGCGGAACCCAGTTCTTC; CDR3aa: CASSLGTSGTQFF
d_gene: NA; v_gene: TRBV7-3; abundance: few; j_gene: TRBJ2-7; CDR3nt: TGTGCCAGCAGCTTAGATCAGGGGTCCTACGAGCAGTACTTC; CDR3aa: CASSLDQGSYEQYF
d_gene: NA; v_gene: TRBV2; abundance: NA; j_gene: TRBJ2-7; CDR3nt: TGTGCCAGCAGTATTGGTTTAGGACAGTCCTACGAGCAGTACTTC; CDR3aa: CASSIGLGQSYEQYF
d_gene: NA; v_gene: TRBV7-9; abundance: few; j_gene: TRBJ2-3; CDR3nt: TGTGCCAGCAGCCCGAGGGCGGGAACGGGAGATACGCAGTATTTT; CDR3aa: CASSPRAGTGDTQYF
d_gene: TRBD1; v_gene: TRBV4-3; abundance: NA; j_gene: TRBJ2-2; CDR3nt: TGCGCCAGCAATTATGGACAGGGCACCACCGGGGAGCTGTTTTTT; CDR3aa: CASNYGQGTTGELFF